This T cell receptor beta chain was observed in a study of shared clonotypes between healthy human individuals. The wider study: The study enrolled a couple of women and a few men aged 18 to 49.

This clone was seen once. The germline V gene encodes CDR1 SGHAT and CDR2 FQNNGV. The V and J ends lost 5 bases and 2 bases respectively, with 6 bases between them. The CDR3 is 12 amino acids. Libraries were prepared by immunoSEQ multiplex PCR; TCRdb keeps only in-frame clonotypes and omits some of them. The table has 400,000 to 500,000 clones, 79% seen once; the top ten hold roughly 12%. The receptor comes from a woman between 40 and 50 years old in good health. Some clones in this sample may be carry-over from other donors' samples. The chain has TRBV11-2 and TRBJ1-1, with unresolved D. The sample comprised PBMCs. The CDR3 sequence is CASSKINTEAFF. DNA for the CDR3: TGTGCCAGCAGCAAAATAAACACTGAAGCTTTCTTT.